The 17 T cell receptor beta chains in this list originate from one sample, sequenced in a study of shared clonotypes between healthy human individuals. Using immunoSEQ multiplex PCR, the repertoire was profiled, and TCRdb retains in-frame clones only, with some absent. The sample lists 2 million to 2.5 million clones, 90% to 95% occurring once. The sample was naive CD4+ T cells sorted from blood. Subset given: CD45RA+ positively selected. The receptor set was obtained from a young man in good health.

CDR3 amino acids: CASTKTAWHEQYF. CDR3 nucleotides: TGTGCCAGTACAAAGACGGCCTGGCACGAGCAGTACTTC. The chain carries TRBV6-1 and TRBJ2-7; D unclear. The CDR3 has 13 residues. Trimming removed 9 bases from V and 5 bases from J, with 17 bases in between. The germline V gene encodes CDR1 MNHNS and CDR2 SASEGT.

The chain recombines TRBV21-1 with TRBJ1-5; TRBD1, the table's D call, lacks a check against the DNA. TRBV21-1 is marked as a pseudogene. This CDR3 contains 11 residues. In nucleotides, the CDR3 is TGTGCCAGCAGCTACGACAGAACTCAGCATTTT. It yields the protein CASSYDRTQHF.

The V gene is TRBV2, the J gene TRBJ2-3; 13 bases are shared with TRBD2. CDR1 is SNHLY, CDR2 FYNNEI, per germline. There are 15 residues in the CDR3. V trimming: 5 bases; J trimming: 2 bases; junction bases outside the gene matches: 1. CDR3 in amino acids: CASSTSGGDTDTQYF. Here the CDR3 DNA reads TGTGCCAGCAGTACTAGCGGGGGGGACACAGATACGCAGTATTTT.

This clone has only one observation. This chain joins TRBV6-1 and TRBJ1-5; 7 nucleotides align to TRBD1. Per the germline V gene, CDR1 is MNHNS and CDR2 is SASEGT. The CDR3 has 14 amino acids. V gave up 3 bases and J gave up 3 bases; unmatched junction bases: 2. CDR3 DNA: TGTGCCAGCAGTGAGGGACAGACCAATCAGCCCCAGCATTTT. As protein: CASSEGQTNQPQHF.

The rearrangement joins TRBV1 to TRBJ2-1; the table names TRBD2, a call not compared with the DNA. TRBV1 is recorded as a pseudogene. The CDR3 sequence is 18 residues long. The CDR3 here is CTSSQGLGSGQVYNEQFF. DNA for the CDR3: TGCACCAGCAGCCAAGGGCTAGGGAGCGGTCAGGTGTACAATGAGCAGTTCTTC.

This chain uses TRBV7-9 with TRBJ1-2, with D perhaps TRBD1 (5 bases). Trimming shortened V by 2 bases and J by 4 bases, and 14 bases separated the two germline ends. Germline V gene lookup returns CDR1 SEHNR and CDR2 FQNEAQ (reference sequence). This CDR3 spans 15 amino acids. CDR3 residues: CASSLPGGRGYGYTF. CDR3 bases: TGTGCCAGCAGCTTACCCGGGGGGAGAGGCTATGGCTACACCTTC.

This clone has just one count. The chain couples TRBV2 to TRBJ2-5; D is perhaps TRBD1 or TRBD2 (6 bases each). Trimming took off 8 bases at V and 2 bases at J, with 12 bases between the two ends. This CDR3 has 13 amino acids. Germline CDR1 is SNHLY and CDR2 is FYNNEI. The CDR3, as DNA: TGTGCCAGCTTTCTAGGGGGGCAAGAGACCCAGTACTTC. It codes for CASFLGGQETQYF.

The rearrangement uses TRBV7-9 and TRBJ2-7; D is tentatively TRBD1 or TRBD2 (5 bases each). In germline, CDR1 is SEHNR, CDR2 FQNEAQ (reference sequence). With 11 bases removed from V and 2 bases from J, the gap between germline ends came to 13 bases. There are 12 residues in the CDR3. This chain's CDR3 is CAYDRDAYEQYF. CDR3 nucleotides: TGTGCCTACGACCGGGACGCCTACGAGCAGTACTTC.

The gene calls are TRBV2 and TRBJ2-7; TRBD1 is a possible D gene (6 bases). The CDR3 is 12 amino acids. Germline V gene sequence: CDR1 SNHLY, CDR2 FYNNEI. Trimming shortened V by 6 bases and J by 3 bases, and 9 bases separated the two germline ends. The CDR3: CASRQGDYEQYF. CDR3 DNA sequence: TGTGCCAGCAGACAGGGCGACTACGAGCAGTACTTC.

This chain uses TRBV30 with TRBJ2-2, with D unresolved. CDR1 and CDR2 from the germline V gene are GTSNPN and SVGIG (reference sequence). Trimming removed 5 bases at V and 8 bases at J, with 18 bases between. This CDR3 region has 14 residues. The CDR3 DNA follows: TGTGCCTGGGGTCAGTGGTCTGGCTCTGGGGAGCTGTTTTTT. Translating gives CAWGQWSGSGELFF.

Points on this clone: Other nucleotide sequences in the sample specify the same CDR3. The rearrangement uses TRBV29-1 and TRBJ2-3, with D uncertain. The V gene's germline CDR1 is SQVTM and CDR2 ANQGSEA. CDR3 length equals 12 residues. Trimming left V 2 bases short and J 3 bases short, with 6 bases between. CDR3 sequence (DNA): TGCAGCGTTGAATCTGGGACAGATACGCAGTATTTT. Protein: CSVESGTDTQYF.

This clone showed up just once. This sequence joins TRBV9 and TRBJ2-7; D uncertain. V lost 0 bases and J lost 7, with 11 bases in between. Germline CDR1 reads SGDLS; CDR2 reads YYNGEE. The CDR3 has 13 amino acids. CDR3 sequence: CASSVVGASEQYF. The CDR3 DNA reads TGTGCCAGCAGCGTAGTAGGAGCTTCTGAGCAGTACTTC.

The chain is built from TRBV19 and TRBJ2-5; no firm D call. Looked up from germline, CDR1 is LNHDA and CDR2 is SQIVND (reference sequence). This CDR3 is 11 amino acids long. V was shortened by 6 bases and J by 3 bases, with 5 bases between the two germline ends. The CDR3 bases are TGTGCCAGTAGCAACAAAGAGACCCAGTACTTC. Amino acids: CASSNKETQYF.

In regard to this clone: In the same sample, other DNA sequences code for this CDR3. The chain couples TRBV7-2 to TRBJ2-1; TRBD2 agrees at 13 bases. With V trimmed by 4 bases and J by 4 bases, 1 base remained unmatched. The germline gives CDR1 SGHTA, CDR2 FQGNSA. This CDR3 region has 15 residues. DNA of the CDR3: TGTGCCAGCAGCTCGGGACTAGCGGGGTACAATGAGCAGTTCTTC. It specifies CASSSGLAGYNEQFF.

The chain is built from TRBV30 and TRBJ2-3; D gene ambiguous. Germline CDR1 GTSNPN, CDR2 SVGIG (reference sequence). This CDR3 is built from 10 residues. The V end lost 5 bases, the J end lost 1 base, and 1 base lay between the germline ends. The DNA of the CDR3 is TGTGCCTGGGGCACAGATACGCAGTATTTT. Protein product: CAWGTDTQYF.

This clone appeared many times. The same CDR3 can be traced to other DNA sequences in this sample. This chain links TRBV5-1 with TRBJ1-1; D gene unclear. The CDR3 is made up of 15 amino acids. Germline V CDR1 and CDR2: SGHRS, YFSETQ. Between the trimmed V and J ends, which lost 0 bases and 0 bases, there was a span of 9 bases. The CDR3 spells CASSLGGTMNTEAFF. The CDR3 DNA reads TGCGCCAGCAGCTTGGGTGGCACCATGAACACTGAAGCTTTCTTT. The full variable domain, with the rest looked up from reference TRBV5-1 and TRBJ1-1, is KAGVTQTPRYLIKTRGQQVTLSCSPISGHRSVSWYQQTPGQGLQFLFEYFSETQRNKGNFPGRFSGRQFSNSRSEMNVSTLELGDSALYLCASSLGGTMNTEAFFGQGTRLTVV.

This clone was detected only a few times. Other DNA sequences in this specimen translate into the identical CDR3. V and J are TRBV2 and TRBJ2-2; D is uncertain. V was clipped by 1 base and J by 4 bases, with 4 bases between them. CDR3 length: 13 residues. Germline V lookup: CDR1 SNHLY, CDR2 FYNNEI. CDR3 loop: CASSEEVTGELFF. The CDR3 nucleotides read TGTGCCAGCAGTGAAGAGGTCACCGGGGAGCTGTTTTTT.